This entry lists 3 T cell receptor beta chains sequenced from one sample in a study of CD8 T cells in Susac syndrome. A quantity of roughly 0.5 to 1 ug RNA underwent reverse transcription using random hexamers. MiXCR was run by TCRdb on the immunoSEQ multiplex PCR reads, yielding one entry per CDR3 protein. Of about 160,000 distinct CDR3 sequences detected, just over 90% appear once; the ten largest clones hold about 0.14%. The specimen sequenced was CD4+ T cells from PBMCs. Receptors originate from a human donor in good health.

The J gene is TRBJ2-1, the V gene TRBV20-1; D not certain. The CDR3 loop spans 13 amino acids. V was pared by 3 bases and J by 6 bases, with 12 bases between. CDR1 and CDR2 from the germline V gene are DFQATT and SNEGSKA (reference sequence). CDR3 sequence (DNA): TGCAGTGCTAGCAGTGGCGGTACCAATGAGCAGTTCTTC. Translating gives CSASSGGTNEQFF.

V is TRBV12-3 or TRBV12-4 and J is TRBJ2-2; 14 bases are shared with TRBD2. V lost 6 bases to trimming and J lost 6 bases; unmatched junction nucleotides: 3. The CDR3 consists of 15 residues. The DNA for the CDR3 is TGTGCCAGCAGGCGGACTAGCGGGGGGCCCGGGGAGCTGTTTTTT. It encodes CASRRTSGGPGELFF.

The CDR3 reads CASSPRVTGLNEQFF. DNA of the CDR3: TGTGCCAGCAGCCCGAGGGTGACAGGGTTAAATGAGCAGTTCTTC. V gene TRBV7-8 combines with J gene TRBJ2-1; the match to TRBD1 covers 7 bases. The ends lost 5 bases at V and 7 bases at J; junction bases unmatched: 11. From germline, CDR1 is SGHVS and CDR2 FQNEAQ. The CDR3 consists of 15 residues.